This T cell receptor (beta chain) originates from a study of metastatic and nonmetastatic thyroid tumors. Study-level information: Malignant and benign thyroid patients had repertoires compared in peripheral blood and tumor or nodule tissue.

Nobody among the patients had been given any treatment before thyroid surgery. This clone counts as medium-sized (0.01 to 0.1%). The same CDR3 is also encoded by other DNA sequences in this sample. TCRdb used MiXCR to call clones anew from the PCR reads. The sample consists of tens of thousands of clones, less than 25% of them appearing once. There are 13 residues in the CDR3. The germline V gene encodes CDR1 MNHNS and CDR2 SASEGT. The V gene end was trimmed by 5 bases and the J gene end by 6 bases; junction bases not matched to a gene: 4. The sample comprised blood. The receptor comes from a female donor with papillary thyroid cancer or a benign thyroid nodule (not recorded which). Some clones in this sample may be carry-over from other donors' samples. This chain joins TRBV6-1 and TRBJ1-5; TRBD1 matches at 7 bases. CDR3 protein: CASSLNRGQPQHF. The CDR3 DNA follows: TGTGCCAGCAGTCTAAACAGGGGTCAGCCCCAGCATTTT.